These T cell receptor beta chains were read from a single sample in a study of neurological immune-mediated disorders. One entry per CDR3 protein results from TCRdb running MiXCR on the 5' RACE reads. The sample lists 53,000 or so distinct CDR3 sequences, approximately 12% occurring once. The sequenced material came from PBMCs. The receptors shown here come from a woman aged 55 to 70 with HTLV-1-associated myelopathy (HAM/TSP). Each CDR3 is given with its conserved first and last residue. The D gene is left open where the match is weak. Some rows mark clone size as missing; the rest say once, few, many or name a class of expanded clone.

CASSLINLISYNEQFF | TGTGCCAGCAGCTTGATCAACCTTATCTCCTACAATGAGCAGTTCTTC | NA | TRBV5-6 | many | TRBJ2-1
CATRLWGSDTGELFF | TGTGCCACCCGGCTGTGGGGGTCGGACACCGGGGAGCTGTTTTTT | NA | TRBV15 | many | TRBJ2-2
CASRAGTHQPQHF | TGCGCCAGCAGAGCCGGGACTCATCAGCCCCAGCATTTT | NA | TRBV10-2 | many | TRBJ1-5
CASTAERGTAETQYF | TGCGCCAGCACCGCTGAACGAGGGACAGCAGAGACCCAGTACTTC | TRBD1 | TRBV5-1 | many | TRBJ2-5
CASRPKWQGGNSPLHF | TGTGCCAGCAGACCCAAATGGCAGGGGGGTAATTCACCCCTCCACTTT | TRBD1 | TRBV11-2 | NA | TRBJ1-6
CASSSGLASYEQYF | TGCGCCAGCAGCTCGGGACTAGCATCCTACGAGCAGTACTTC | TRBD2 | TRBV5-1 | many | TRBJ2-7
CASSQQLGAFF | TGTGCCAGCAGTCAACAATTGGGGGCTTTCTTT | NA | TRBV12-3/TRBV12-4 | many | TRBJ1-1
CATSRDPTGGDEQYF | TGTGCCACCAGCAGAGACCCGACAGGAGGGGACGAGCAGTACTTC | NA | TRBV15 | many | TRBJ2-7
CASSPRTTGTGTPNEQFF | TGCGCCAGCAGCCCCCGAACCACCGGGACAGGGACCCCTAATGAGCAGTTCTTC | TRBD1 | TRBV4-1 | many | TRBJ2-1
CASSMNLGTSGSTDTQYF | TGTGCCAGCAGTATGAACCTCGGGACTAGCGGGAGTACAGATACGCAGTATTTT | TRBD2 | TRBV12-3/TRBV12-4 | many | TRBJ2-3
CASSLGYRGLTDTQYF | TGTGCCAGCAGCTTGGGGTACAGGGGGCTCACGGATACGCAGTATTTT | TRBD1 | TRBV5-8 | many | TRBJ2-3
CSSSKDRTNDQFF | TGTTCCAGCAGCAAGGACCGAACCAATGATCAGTTCTTC | NA | TRBV13 | NA | TRBJ2-1
CASSLIPNTEAFF | TGTGCCAGCAGTTTAATCCCGAACACTGAAGCTTTCTTT | NA | TRBV27 | many | TRBJ1-1
CASSLDVSSYNEQFF | TGTGCCAGCAGCTTGGACGTTAGCTCCTACAATGAGCAGTTCTTC | NA | TRBV5-4 | many | TRBJ2-1
CASSYSNGRGTDTQYF | TGTGCCAGCAGTTACTCGAACGGGAGGGGCACAGATACGCAGTATTTT | TRBD2 | TRBV6-5 | many | TRBJ2-3
CASSLTGREQYF | TGTGCCAGCAGTTTAACAGGGAGAGAGCAGTACTTC | NA | TRBV12-3/TRBV12-4 | many | TRBJ2-7
CASSLEADTQYF | TGTGCCAGCAGTTTGGAAGCGGATACGCAGTATTTT | NA | TRBV12-3/TRBV12-4 | many | TRBJ2-3
CASSPGGGSYNEQFF | TGCGCCAGCAGCCCAGGGGGGGGCTCCTACAATGAGCAGTTCTTC | NA | TRBV5-1 | NA | TRBJ2-1
CASSGGGGFQPQHF | TGTGCCAGCAGTGGCGGGGGGGGGTTTCAGCCCCAGCATTTT | NA | TRBV12-3/TRBV12-4 | many | TRBJ1-5
CASSQTLQETQYF | TGTGCCAGCAGCCAGACTTTACAAGAGACCCAGTACTTC | NA | TRBV3-1 | many | TRBJ2-5
CASSETGLAGLEQYF | TGCGCCAGCAGCGAGACCGGACTAGCGGGACTCGAGCAGTACTTC | TRBD2 | TRBV5-1 | many | TRBJ2-7
CSALSPGDGLYEQYF | TGCAGTGCCCTATCGCCGGGAGATGGACTCTACGAGCAGTACTTC | NA | TRBV20-1 | many | TRBJ2-7
CASSGGQGPYEQYF | TGTGCCAGCAGCGGGGGACAGGGGCCCTACGAGCAGTACTTC | TRBD1 | TRBV5-8 | many | TRBJ2-7
CASSIPGQGTETQYF | TGTGCCAGCAGCATCCCGGGACAGGGGACAGAGACCCAGTACTTC | TRBD1 | TRBV5-6 | many | TRBJ2-5
CASSFGGKGTGELFF | TGTGCCAGCAGTTTTGGAGGGAAGGGCACCGGGGAGCTGTTTTTT | NA | TRBV27 | many | TRBJ2-2
CSVEDIPRRGETQYF | TGCAGCGTTGAAGATATCCCTAGAAGAGGAGAGACCCAGTACTTC | NA | TRBV29-1 | many | TRBJ2-5
CSARRAFNQPQHF | TGCAGTGCTAGAAGGGCCTTTAATCAGCCCCAGCATTTT | NA | TRBV20-1 | many | TRBJ1-5
CASSLVLAGFTDTQYF | TGTGCCAGCAGCTTAGTACTAGCGGGGTTCACAGATACGCAGTATTTT | TRBD2 | TRBV7-9 | few | TRBJ2-3
CSVDKGFSETQYF | TGCAGCGTTGATAAGGGTTTCTCAGAGACCCAGTACTTC | NA | TRBV29-1 | many | TRBJ2-5
CASSSTSGRVSYNEQFF | TGTGCCAGCAGTTCGACTAGCGGGAGGGTCTCCTACAATGAGCAGTTCTTC | TRBD2 | TRBV12-3/TRBV12-4 | many | TRBJ2-1
CASSGSGRQRNEQFF | TGCGCCAGCAGCGGTAGCGGGAGACAACGGAATGAGCAGTTCTTC | TRBD2 | TRBV5-1 | many | TRBJ2-1
CASCWEGNHSYEQYF | TGTGCCAGCTGTTGGGAGGGCAACCACTCCTACGAGCAGTACTTC | TRBD2 | TRBV6-9 | many | TRBJ2-7
CASSRGLAGGSDTQYF | TGTGCCAGCAGTAGGGGACTAGCGGGAGGATCAGATACGCAGTATTTT | TRBD2 | TRBV6-5 | many | TRBJ2-3